A selection of T cell receptor beta chains follows, all from one sample in a study of T cell changes during pregnancy in multiple sclerosis. Assay used: immunoSEQ multiplex PCR; TCRdb lists only in-frame clones, some missing. The sample has about 68,000 clones, about 90% seen once. The sequenced sample was peripheral blood, obtained in the second trimester of pregnancy. All receptors derive from a female donor with multiple sclerosis, enrolled in a pregnancy study. Each CDR3 is given with its conserved first and last residue. A D gene is named only where the DNA matches it firmly. Some rows have no size entry. The others give once, few or many, or a class for an expanded clone.

abundance: once
v_gene: TRBV9
j_gene: TRBJ2-5
d_gene: -
len: 15
CDR3aa: CASSGTTGSWETQYF
CDR3nt: TGTGCCAGCAGCGGGACAACAGGGTCCTGGGAGACCCAGTACTTC

abundance: once
v_gene: TRBV30
j_gene: TRBJ2-3
d_gene: -
len: 13
CDR3aa: CAWSSRGRDTQYF
CDR3nt: TGTGCCTGGAGTAGCAGAGGCCGCGATACGCAGTATTTT

abundance: -
v_gene: TRBV13
j_gene: TRBJ1-2
d_gene: -
len: 13
CDR3aa: CASSLWGYYGYTF
CDR3nt: TGTGCCAGCAGCTTATGGGGCTACTATGGCTACACCTTC

abundance: few
v_gene: TRBV6-4
j_gene: TRBJ2-1
d_gene: TRBD2
len: 15
CDR3aa: CASSDSAGGFNEQFF
CDR3nt: TGTGCCAGCAGTGACTCAGCGGGGGGGTTCAATGAGCAGTTCTTC

abundance: -
v_gene: TRBV11-2
j_gene: TRBJ1-4
d_gene: TRBD1
len: 14
CDR3aa: CASSLEGGSEKLFF
CDR3nt: TGTGCCAGCAGCTTAGAAGGGGGCAGCGAAAAACTGTTTTTT

abundance: -
v_gene: TRBV30
j_gene: TRBJ1-6
d_gene: TRBD1
len: 12
CDR3aa: CAWIGTGPPLHF
CDR3nt: TGTGCCTGGATAGGGACAGGGCCACCCCTCCACTTT

abundance: -
v_gene: TRBV29-1
j_gene: TRBJ1-3
d_gene: TRBD1
len: 14
CDR3aa: CSVAWTGGSDTIYF
CDR3nt: TGCAGCGTCGCCTGGACAGGGGGCTCAGACACCATATATTTT

abundance: -
v_gene: TRBV2
j_gene: TRBJ1-1
d_gene: TRBD1
len: 14
CDR3aa: CASMRQGGDTEAFF
CDR3nt: TGTGCCAGCATGAGACAGGGTGGCGACACTGAAGCTTTCTTT

abundance: -
v_gene: TRBV6-1
j_gene: TRBJ2-1
d_gene: -
len: 12
CDR3aa: CASSEVAGRQFF
CDR3nt: TGTGCCAGCAGTGAAGTGGCGGGGAGGCAGTTCTTC

abundance: -
v_gene: TRBV7-6
j_gene: TRBJ1-2
d_gene: TRBD1
len: 13
CDR3aa: CATSGQGQGGYTF
CDR3nt: TGTGCCACCAGTGGACAGGGACAGGGTGGCTACACCTTC

abundance: -
v_gene: TRBV30
j_gene: TRBJ1-1
d_gene: TRBD1
len: 15
CDR3aa: CAWSAGRQGGPEAFF
CDR3nt: TGTGCCTGGAGTGCCGGGAGACAGGGGGGCCCTGAAGCTTTCTTT

abundance: -
v_gene: TRBV9
j_gene: TRBJ2-2
d_gene: -
len: 14
CDR3aa: CASSSPRYTGELFF
CDR3nt: TGTGCCAGCAGCTCCCCGCGTTACACCGGGGAGCTGTTTTTT

abundance: -
v_gene: TRBV7-2
j_gene: TRBJ1-2
d_gene: -
len: 13
CDR3aa: CASSQGNLGGYTF
CDR3nt: TGTGCCAGCAGCCAGGGGAATTTGGGTGGCTACACCTTC

abundance: -
v_gene: TRBV4-2
j_gene: TRBJ2-3
d_gene: -
len: 16
CDR3aa: CASSGREQSSTDTQYF
CDR3nt: TGTGCCAGCAGTGGCCGGGAACAAAGTAGCACAGATACGCAGTATTTT

abundance: -
v_gene: TRBV19
j_gene: TRBJ1-4
d_gene: TRBD1
len: 15
CDR3aa: CASSTSGQTVEKLFF
CDR3nt: TGTGCCAGTAGTACGTCGGGACAGACCGTTGAAAAACTGTTTTTT

abundance: -
v_gene: TRBV7-8
j_gene: TRBJ2-2
d_gene: -
len: 14
CDR3aa: CASLSYRNTGELFF
CDR3nt: TGTGCCAGCCTATCCTATCGGAACACCGGGGAGCTGTTTTTT

abundance: -
v_gene: TRBV4-3
j_gene: TRBJ1-1
d_gene: TRBD1
len: 17
CDR3aa: CASSQDLRTGRNTEAFF
CDR3nt: TGCGCCAGCAGCCAAGATCTTCGGACAGGGAGGAACACTGAAGCTTTCTTT

abundance: -
v_gene: TRBV19
j_gene: TRBJ2-3
d_gene: -
len: 13
CDR3aa: CASSMEGRDTQYF
CDR3nt: TGTGCCAGTAGTATGGAGGGGAGGGATACGCAGTATTTT

abundance: -
v_gene: TRBV23-1
j_gene: TRBJ2-4
d_gene: TRBD1
len: 18
CDR3aa: CASSQRAPVDRAGDIQYF
CDR3nt: TGCGCCAGCAGTCAACGGGCCCCTGTCGACAGGGCAGGGGACATTCAGTACTTC

abundance: once
v_gene: TRBV4-3
j_gene: TRBJ2-7
d_gene: -
len: 14
CDR3aa: CASSQVEGSYEQYF
CDR3nt: TGCGCCAGCAGCCAAGTCGAGGGCTCCTACGAGCAGTACTTC

abundance: few
v_gene: TRBV7-3
j_gene: TRBJ1-6
d_gene: -
len: 13
CDR3aa: CASSFEGNSPLHF
CDR3nt: TGTGCCAGCAGCTTTGAGGGTAATTCACCCCTCCACTTT

abundance: once
v_gene: TRBV29-1
j_gene: TRBJ2-2
d_gene: TRBD1
len: 13
CDR3aa: CSFLDRGAGELFF
CDR3nt: TGCAGCTTCCTGGACAGGGGGGCCGGGGAGCTGTTTTTT

abundance: once
v_gene: TRBV5-6
j_gene: TRBJ2-7
d_gene: TRBD1
len: 14
CDR3aa: CASIDRDRGYEQYF
CDR3nt: TGTGCCAGCATCGACCGGGACAGGGGCTACGAGCAGTACTTC

abundance: -
v_gene: TRBV7-6
j_gene: TRBJ2-7
d_gene: TRBD2
len: 15
CDR3aa: CASSATSGGYYEQYF
CDR3nt: TGTGCCAGCAGCGCCACTAGCGGGGGGTACTACGAGCAGTACTTC

abundance: -
v_gene: TRBV29-1
j_gene: TRBJ2-1
d_gene: -
len: 10
CDR3aa: CSVANNEQFF
CDR3nt: TGCAGCGTTGCCAACAATGAGCAGTTCTTC

abundance: -
v_gene: TRBV29-1
j_gene: TRBJ2-7
d_gene: TRBD1
len: 12
CDR3aa: CSVVRGRLEQYF
CDR3nt: TGCAGCGTTGTCAGGGGGCGGCTCGAGCAGTACTTC